Shown below are 22 T cell receptor beta chains from a single sample sequenced in a study of T cell repertoires in cytomegalovirus infection. Antigens for these TCRs are unknown. TCRdb re-analysed the reads in MiXCR, keeping a single row per CDR3 protein. Here the sample spans about 480,000 distinct CDR3 sequences, 33% being singletons. Specimen: cultured PBMCs, collected from culture after CMV antigen stimulation. Source of these receptors: a human donor in good health (CMV status not recorded). Some clones in this sample may be carry-over from other donors' samples.

The chain uses TRBV12-3 or TRBV12-4 and TRBJ1-5; 7 bases align to TRBD1. The trim removed 5 bases at V and 6 bases at J, leaving 7 bases unmatched. This CDR3 has 14 amino acids. CDR3 DNA: TGTGCCAGCAGTCTGCCAGGGGGAAGTCAGCCCCAGCATTTT. This translates into CASSLPGGSQPQHF.

The chain joins TRBV6-2 or TRBV6-3 to TRBJ1-2; 7 nucleotides match TRBD1. Trimming took 2 bases from V and 12 from J; bases not matched to a gene: 9. Looked up from germline, CDR1 is MNHEY and CDR2 is SVGEGT. CDR3 size: 13 residues. CDR3 bases: TGTGCCAGCAGTTACCAGCATCCGGGACAGAACACCTTC. Its translation: CASSYQHPGQNTF.

This clonotype was observed a handful of times. The chain is built from TRBV7-4 and TRBJ2-7, with 10 nucleotides matching TRBD1. The trim removed 3 bases at V and 5 bases at J, leaving 4 bases unmatched. This CDR3 is 14 amino acids long. Germline CDR1 and CDR2: SGHVT and SQSDAQ. Written as DNA, the CDR3 is TGTGCCAGCAGCTTGGCCGGGACAGGGGACGAGCAGTACTTC. Amino acids: CASSLAGTGDEQYF.

The genes are TRBV29-1 and TRBJ1-6; possibly TRBD1 for D (6 bases). V was shortened by 4 bases and J by 10 bases, with 17 bases between the two germline ends. CDR3 length equals 14 residues. Per the germline V gene, CDR1 is SQVTM and CDR2 is ANQGSEA. In DNA, the CDR3 is TGCAGCGTTGCATTTGGGGGGGCGCACTCACCCCTCCACTTT. This sequence encodes CSVAFGGAHSPLHF.

The chain joins TRBV19 to TRBJ2-1, with 8 bases matching TRBD2. The V segment lost 5 bases and the J segment 4 bases; nucleotides outside the gene matches: 4. In germline, CDR1 is LNHDA, CDR2 SQIVND (reference sequence). The CDR3 is 14 amino acids. The CDR3 loop reads CASSATSVYNEQFF. The DNA of the CDR3 is TGTGCCAGTAGTGCGACTAGCGTTTACAATGAGCAGTTCTTC.

The rearrangement joins TRBV4-1 to TRBJ2-2, with D possibly being TRBD1 or TRBD2 (6 bases each). Germline V gene lookup returns CDR1 MGHRA and CDR2 YSYEKL. The CDR3 totals 16 residues. V was cut by 0 bases and J by 7 bases, with 15 bases left in between. As DNA, the CDR3 is TGCGCCAGCAGCCAAGAAATGGGGGGCCCATTCGGGGAGCTGTTTTTT. Amino acids: CASSQEMGGPFGELFF.

The V call is TRBV7-8, the J call TRBJ2-1, with D maybe TRBD2 (6 bases). V lost 5 bases and J lost 1, with 15 bases in between. The germline V gene encodes CDR1 SGHVS and CDR2 FQNEAQ. The CDR3 totals 16 residues. CDR3 sequence reads: CASSAEWGRSYNEQFF. The DNA for the CDR3 is TGTGCCAGCAGCGCAGAATGGGGGAGGTCCTACAATGAGCAGTTCTTC.

This clonotype was observed many times. The chain has TRBV10-3 and TRBJ2-4; possible D gene TRBD2, 6 bases. The V end was cut by 6 bases, the J end by 0 bases, with 12 bases between. The length of the CDR3 is 15 residues. The germline CDR1 and CDR2 sequences are ENHRY and SYGVKD. Here the CDR3 reads CAIRAGTLAKNIQYF. CDR3 coding DNA: TGTGCCATCAGAGCCGGGACTTTAGCCAAAAACATTCAGTACTTC.

This chain links TRBV7-2 with TRBJ1-1; D unclear. V was clipped by 5 bases and J by 9 bases, with 19 bases between them. CDR1 is SGHTA, CDR2 FQGNSA, per germline. The CDR3 is 14 residues long. CDR3 region: CASSPPWRSGQAFF. CDR3 DNA sequence: TGTGCCAGCAGCCCCCCTTGGAGGTCGGGTCAAGCTTTCTTT.

The V gene is TRBV7-2, the J gene TRBJ2-6, with no clear D. The V gene's germline CDR1 is SGHTA and CDR2 FQGNSA. CDR3 size: 17 residues. The V gene lost 2 bases and the J gene lost 0 bases, with 11 bases spanning the gap. The DNA for the CDR3 is TGTGCCAGCAGCTTAACGTTTTCCGCCTCTGGGGCCAACGTCCTGACTTTC. Protein: CASSLTFSASGANVLTF.

The V and J genes are TRBV7-3 and TRBJ1-6; unclear D gene. The germline V gene has CDR1 SGHTA and CDR2 FQGTGA. This CDR3 spans 18 amino acids. V dropped 4 bases and J dropped 0 bases, with 16 bases sitting between them. The CDR3 sequence: CASSSRSGVSSYNSPLHF. CDR3 nucleotides: TGTGCCAGCAGCTCTAGGAGCGGGGTGAGCTCCTATAATTCACCCCTCCACTTT. Combining the CDR3 with reference TRBV7-3 and TRBJ1-6 gives the whole variable domain GAGVSQTPSNKVTEKGKYVELRCDPISGHTALYWYRQSLGQGPEFLIYFQGTGAADDSGLPNDRFFAVRPEGSVSTLKIQRTERGDSAVYLCASSSRSGVSSYNSPLHFGNGTRLTVT.

The gene calls are TRBV7-2 and TRBJ2-7; 7 bases line up with TRBD2. The CDR3 runs 15 residues. Germline V CDR1 and CDR2: SGHTA, FQGNSA. V lost 0 bases to trimming and J lost 5 bases; unmatched junction nucleotides: 7. DNA for the CDR3: TGTGCCAGCAGCTTAGCGCCCGGGACTATGAACGAGCAGTACGTC. Its protein product is CASSLAPGTMNEQYV.

This clonotype has at least ten counts. The chain recombines TRBV28 with TRBJ1-2, with D tentatively TRBD1 (6 bases). CDR1 is MDHEN and CDR2 is SYDVKM in the germline V gene. Trimming left V 9 bases short and J 5 bases short, with 13 bases between. CDR3 size: 12 residues. This CDR3 is CASTWGRYGYTF. As DNA, the CDR3 is TGTGCCAGTACCTGGGGGCGGTATGGCTACACCTTC.

This clonotype was seen ten or more times. This sequence joins TRBV11-2 and TRBJ1-2; 10 nucleotides align to TRBD1. CDR1 is SGHAT, CDR2 FQNNGV, per germline. This CDR3 is built from 15 residues. Trimming took 4 bases from V and 8 from J; bases not matched to a gene: 10. DNA of the CDR3: TGTGCCAGCAGCTCACAGGGACAGGGGTTTGGGGGCTACACCTTC. Its protein product is CASSSQGQGFGGYTF.

This clonotype has a handful of counts. The genes are TRBV19 and TRBJ2-7; no clear D. Trimming shortened V by 6 bases and J by 3 bases, and 15 bases separated the two germline ends. The CDR3 extends over 14 amino acids. Germline CDR1 reads LNHDA; CDR2 reads SQIVND (reference sequence). CDR3 residues: CASSPIPVLYEQYF. DNA for the CDR3: TGTGCCAGTAGCCCCATTCCAGTTCTCTACGAGCAGTACTTC.

This clonotype has only a few counts. V and J are TRBV20-1 and TRBJ2-5, with TRBD2 matching over 8 bases. V gave up 5 bases and J gave up 3 bases; unmatched junction bases: 11. Germline loops: CDR1 DFQATT, CDR2 SNEGSKA (reference sequence). The CDR3 is 15 residues long. The CDR3 region has the DNA TGCAGTGCTGGCGACTCGGGAGGGGTAGAAGAGACCCAGTACTTC. As protein: CSAGDSGGVEETQYF.

The chain couples TRBV18 to TRBJ1-2; 8 bases agree with TRBD1. There are 16 residues in the CDR3. J was trimmed by 2 bases and V by 3 bases; bases with no gene match: 8. Germline V gene data show CDR1 as KGHSH and CDR2 as LQKENI. CDR3 sequence: CASSPGQGGRNYGYTF. CDR3 bases: TGTGCCAGCTCACCCGGACAGGGCGGGAGAAACTATGGCTACACCTTC.

The genes are TRBV7-9 and TRBJ2-1, with D perhaps matching TRBD1 or TRBD2 (5 bases each). V dropped 8 bases and J dropped 4 bases, with 9 bases sitting between them. The CDR3 runs to 12 residues. Germline V gives CDR1 SEHNR, CDR2 FQNEAQ (reference sequence). The CDR3 region is CASGGPYNEQFF. The CDR3 DNA is TGTGCCAGCGGGGGACCGTACAATGAGCAGTTCTTC. The full variable domain, in which reference TRBV7-9 and TRBJ2-1 provide the parts outside the CDR3, is DTGVSQNPRHKITKRGQNVTFRCDPISEHNRLYWYRQTLGQGPEFLTYFQNEAQLEKSRLLSDRFSAERPKGSFSTLEIQRTEQGDSAMYLCASGGPYNEQFFGPGTRLTVL.

This clonotype turned up a few times. The V call is TRBV7-3, the J call TRBJ2-7, with 12 bases that match TRBD2. Germline V lookup: CDR1 SGHTA, CDR2 FQGTGA. The CDR3 has 15 amino acids. With 4 bases clipped from V and 0 bases from J, the junction kept 1 base outside the gene matches. Here the CDR3 reads CASSSSGGASYEQYF. CDR3 nucleotides: TGTGCCAGCAGCTCTAGCGGGGGGGCCTCCTACGAGCAGTACTTC.

This clonotype is categorized as medium-sized. The rearrangement joins TRBV7-2 to TRBJ1-5; 7 nucleotides match TRBD1. Looked up from germline, CDR1 is SGHTA and CDR2 is FQGNSA. J was trimmed by 6 bases and V by 5 bases; bases with no gene match: 4. This CDR3 contains 13 residues. CDR3 bases: TGTGCCAGCAGCCCCAGGGGGGGTCAGCCCCAGCATTTT. Encoded protein: CASSPRGGQPQHF.

In its sample, this clonotype was seen many times. The V and J genes are TRBV7-2 and TRBJ1-1; 7 bases fit TRBD1. Germline V gene sequence: CDR1 SGHTA, CDR2 FQGNSA. V lost 4 bases and J lost 3; bases outside the gene matches: 11. The CDR3 has 16 residues. The CDR3 is CASSSFGVGQYTEAFF. The CDR3 region has the DNA TGTGCCAGCAGCTCGTTTGGTGTGGGACAGTACACTGAAGCTTTCTTT.

The chain recombines TRBV28 with TRBJ2-1; D uncertain. CDR1 is MDHEN, CDR2 SYDVKM, per germline. This CDR3 region has 15 residues. Trimming left V 2 bases short and J 1 base short, with 9 bases between. For the CDR3, the DNA is TGTGCCAGCAGTTTAGGTAGTCCGTCCTACAATGAGCAGTTCTTC. Translated: CASSLGSPSYNEQFF.